One and the same sample provided the 32 T cell receptor beta chains below, sequenced in a study of blood T cells in healthy people across ages. Primed by a sample-barcoded 5' primer and a J-beta primer mix, a second PCR proceeded for about 6 to 12 cycles. In TCRdb, the 5' RACE reads were re-called with MiXCR into one record per CDR3 protein. The table has about 1.8 million distinct CDR3 sequences, roughly 49% seen once. The material sequenced was blood. These receptors were obtained from a woman aged 40-49 years in good health.

The V call is TRBV6-2 or TRBV6-3, the J call TRBJ2-7; 7 bases match TRBD1. CDR3 size: 18 residues. CDR1 is MNHEY, CDR2 SVGEGT, per germline. Trimming cost V 0 bases and J 1 base; bases outside gene matches: 12. CDR3 region: CASSYSTRLGQTSYEQYF. In DNA, the CDR3 is TGTGCCAGCAGTTACTCGACGCGATTGGGACAGACTTCCTACGAGCAGTACTTC.

The rearrangement uses TRBV7-2 and TRBJ1-2; maybe TRBD1 (5 bases). Trimming removed 5 bases from V and 6 bases from J, with 13 bases in between. In germline, CDR1 is SGHTA, CDR2 FQGNSA. The CDR3 is 13 residues long. The CDR3 region has the DNA TGTGCCAGCAGCGTAAGGGACCGGGATGGCTACACCTTC. This sequence encodes CASSVRDRDGYTF.

The V call is TRBV6-5, the J call TRBJ2-5; possibly TRBD2 for D (5 bases). CDR3 length: 15 residues. Per germline, CDR1 MNHEY and CDR2 SVGAGI. Trimming took 6 bases from V and 3 from J, leaving 17 bases between them. The CDR3 protein is CASSKGLAPKETQYF. CDR3 sequence (DNA): TGTGCCAGCAGCAAAGGACTGGCCCCCAAAGAGACCCAGTACTTC.

The rearrangement links TRBV12-5 to TRBJ2-1; 9 bases align to TRBD2. Per germline, CDR1 LGHNT and CDR2 FRNRAP. Unmatched junction bases numbered 8, after V lost 0 bases and J lost 8 bases. The CDR3 is made up of 16 amino acids. The CDR3 loop is CASGLVLSGGRDEQFF. The CDR3, as DNA: TGTGCTAGTGGTTTGGTTCTCAGCGGGGGGCGGGATGAGCAGTTCTTC.

The chain joins TRBV12-5 to TRBJ2-5; 7 bases are shared with TRBD2. V gave up 8 bases and J gave up 5 bases; unmatched junction bases: 8. Germline V CDR1 and CDR2: LGHNT, FRNRAP. The CDR3 has 13 residues. CDR3 DNA sequence: TGTGCTAGTTCGGCCGGAGCGGGGGAGACCCAGTACTTC. Its translation: CASSAGAGETQYF. The variable domain in full, completed from reference TRBV12-5 and TRBJ2-5, reads DARVTQTPRHKVTEMGQEVTMRCQPILGHNTVFWYRQTMMQGLELLAYFRNRAPLDDSGMPKDRFSAEMPDATLATLKIQPSEPRDSAVYFCASSAGAGETQYFGPGTRLLVL.

The chain recombines TRBV5-1 with TRBJ1-2, with D perhaps matching TRBD1 (6 bases). V was clipped by 0 bases and J by 0 bases, with 12 bases between them. Germline V gives CDR1 SGHRS, CDR2 YFSETQ. The CDR3 length is 16 residues. The CDR3 coding sequence is TGCGCCAGCAGCTTGGAATCAAGACAGGCTAACTATGGCTACACCTTC. Encoded protein: CASSLESRQANYGYTF.

In its sample, this clonotype was seen once. Germline and junction disagree at one end, which may indicate a read error. The J gene is TRBJ2-3, the V gene TRBV7-7; 7 nucleotides align to TRBD1. The germline V gene encodes CDR1 SSHAT and CDR2 FNYEAQ (reference sequence). The CDR3 length is 15 residues. For the CDR3, the DNA is TGTGCTAGCAGCTTAGCCCTGACAGGGACAGATACGCAGTATTTT. It is translated as CASSLALTGTDTQYF.

This clonotype has just a few counts. The rearrangement uses TRBV18 and TRBJ1-2, with D hard to call. Germline V gene data show CDR1 as KGHSH and CDR2 as LQKENI. The CDR3 has 14 residues. The V and J ends lost 2 bases and 5 bases respectively, with 12 bases between them. The CDR3 loop is CASSPNDGRYGYTF. The CDR3 DNA is TGTGCCAGCTCACCAAACGACGGCAGATATGGCTACACCTTC.

The CDR3 is CASSYWRETQYF. CDR3 in DNA: TGTGCCAGCAGCTATTGGAGAGAGACCCAGTACTTC. This sequence joins TRBV5-4 and TRBJ2-5; D is unresolved. With 3 bases removed from V and 4 bases from J, the gap between germline ends came to 7 bases. The length of the CDR3 is 12 residues. Germline-derived CDR1 and CDR2 are SGHNT and YYREEE (reference sequence).

This clonotype was seen more than once but under ten times. The chain recombines TRBV7-2 with TRBJ2-7; 8 bases are shared with TRBD1. The CDR3 loop spans 15 amino acids. Germline CDR1 and CDR2: SGHTA and FQGNSA. V dropped 6 bases and J dropped 4; count of bases not matched to a gene: 11. The DNA for the CDR3 is TGTGCCAGCAGAAATAGGACAGGGTTGCAGTACGAGCAGTACTTC. Translation gives CASRNRTGLQYEQYF.

The chain is built from TRBV3-1 and TRBJ2-5, with D perhaps matching TRBD1 (6 bases). The V end was cut by 2 bases, the J end by 3 bases, with 10 bases between. The CDR3 loop spans 14 amino acids. The germline gives CDR1 LGHDT, CDR2 YNNKEL (reference sequence). CDR3 DNA sequence: TGTGCCAGCAGCCAACGACGACAGGAAGAGACCCAGTACTTC. It is translated as CASSQRRQEETQYF.

The sample holds a few counts of this clonotype. The rearrangement links TRBV20-1 to TRBJ2-5, with D tentatively TRBD1 (6 bases). The germline V and J ends were trimmed by 3 bases and 7 bases, with 24 bases remaining between them. CDR3 length equals 16 residues. Germline CDR1 DFQATT, CDR2 SNEGSKA (reference sequence). CDR3: CSARDLPGEPHGTQYF. The CDR3 bases are TGCAGTGCTAGGGATCTGCCAGGGGAGCCCCACGGGACCCAGTACTTC.

The chain joins TRBV29-1 to TRBJ2-5; D may correspond to TRBD1 or TRBD2 (5 bases each). TRBJ2-1 matches the DNA end more closely, so the J call is doubtful. This CDR3 has 14 residues. Per germline, CDR1 SQVTM and CDR2 ANQGSEA. The CDR3 reads CSGTPGRIRVKQFF. As DNA, the CDR3 is TGCAGCGGCACACCGGGACGGATTCGGGTTAAGCAGTTCTTC.

The rearrangement uses TRBV6-6 and TRBJ1-2; D not resolved. Per the germline V gene, CDR1 is MNHNY and CDR2 is SVGAGI (reference sequence). CDR3 length equals 15 residues. V shed 6 bases and J shed 2 bases, with 16 bases lying between them. The CDR3 is CASRPGGQANYGYTF. DNA for the CDR3: TGTGCCAGCAGGCCGGGCGGGCAGGCGAACTATGGCTACACCTTC.

The V and J genes are TRBV5-1 and TRBJ2-3; perhaps TRBD2 as D (6 bases). Per the germline V gene, CDR1 is SGHRS and CDR2 is YFSETQ. V was cut by 0 bases and J by 0 bases, with 8 bases left in between. The CDR3 sequence is 15 residues long. DNA of the CDR3: TGCGCCAGCAGCTTGGCTAGCGCTAGCACAGATACGCAGTATTTT. Translated, it gives CASSLASASTDTQYF.

This clonotype was observed many times. At one end, the junction sequence differs from germline, possibly due to a read error. The chain uses TRBV7-7 and TRBJ2-1; 9 nucleotides match TRBD1. CDR1 SSHAT and CDR2 FNYEAQ come from the germline V gene (reference sequence). There are 13 residues in the CDR3. CDR3 protein: CASSPDRGDEQFF. DNA for the CDR3: TGTGCTAGCAGCCCGGACAGGGGAGATGAGCAGTTCTTC. Complete variable domain (other parts from reference TRBV7-7 and TRBJ2-1): GAGVSQSPRYKVTKRGQDVTLRCDPISSHATLYWYQQALGQGPEFLTYFNYEAQPDKSGLPSDRFSAERPEGSISTLTIQRTEQRDSAMYRCASSPDRGDEQFFGPGTRLTVL.

The sample holds a few counts of this clonotype. The J gene is TRBJ2-6, the V gene TRBV29-1; D gene uncertain. The germline gives CDR1 SQVTM, CDR2 ANQGSEA. The V and J ends lost 4 bases and 0 bases respectively, with 19 bases between them. The CDR3 sequence is 18 residues long. In nucleotides, the CDR3 is TGCAGCGTTGTCGATTTAATTGACGGCCTCTCTGGGGCCAACGTCCTGACTTTC. Residues: CSVVDLIDGLSGANVLTF.

The chain links TRBV27 to TRBJ2-3; D possibly corresponds to TRBD1 (5 bases). CDR1 and CDR2 from the germline V gene are MNHEY and SMNVEV (reference sequence). The CDR3 has 13 residues. Trimming pared 7 bases from V and 9 bases from J, leaving 17 bases between. The CDR3 here is CASKRQPGLTQYF. The CDR3 region has the DNA TGTGCCAGCAAGAGACAGCCAGGGTTGACGCAGTATTTT.

V gene TRBV6-5 combines with J gene TRBJ2-7; tentative D call: TRBD2 (5 bases). The CDR3 runs to 13 residues. Deletions cut 2 bases from V and 7 bases from J, with 12 bases between. CDR1 and CDR2 from the germline V gene are MNHEY and SVGAGI. CDR3 residues: CASSYTRTGEQYF. Written as DNA, the CDR3 is TGTGCCAGCAGTTACACACGGACTGGGGAGCAGTACTTC.

The rearrangement links TRBV5-6 to TRBJ2-4, with TRBD1 matching 9 bases. The better agreement between TRBJ2-7 and the DNA end casts doubt on the J call. The CDR3 has 21 residues. Per germline, CDR1 SGHDT and CDR2 YYEEEE. The CDR3 DNA follows: TGTGCCAGCAGCTTGCGTGGGCCGGGACAGGGTATTAAGAATAAAGGCTACGAGCAGTACTTC. Its protein is CASSLRGPGQGIKNKGYEQYF.

This sequence joins TRBV12-3 or TRBV12-4 and TRBJ1-6; 8 nucleotides line up with TRBD1. J was trimmed by 9 bases and V by 3 bases; bases with no gene match: 7. CDR3 length: 15 amino acids. The CDR3 region is CASSFRGQGSSPLHF. The CDR3 DNA is TGTGCCAGCAGTTTTAGAGGACAGGGTAGTTCACCCCTCCACTTT.

This clonotype was counted between two and nine times. The chain recombines TRBV29-1 with TRBJ2-3; D assignment may be TRBD1 or TRBD2 (7 bases each). The CDR3 runs to 13 residues. The V gene lost 7 bases and the J gene lost 8 bases, with 19 bases spanning the gap. Germline assignment: CDR1 SQVTM and CDR2 ANQGSEA. The CDR3 sequence: CSGGTGEGGTQYF. In DNA, the CDR3 is TGCAGCGGGGGTACAGGGGAGGGTGGTACGCAGTATTTT.

The chain uses TRBV20-1 and TRBJ2-7; 12 bases fit TRBD2. Germline V lookup: CDR1 DFQATT, CDR2 SNEGSKA (reference sequence). The CDR3 is made up of 12 amino acids. CDR3 loop: CRPSGGASEQYF. The CDR3 nucleotides read TGCCGGCCTAGCGGGGGGGCAAGCGAGCAGTACTTC.

This clonotype was picked up one time. V is TRBV20-1 and J is TRBJ2-7; D remains unclear. V lost 1 base and J 3 bases, leaving 13 bases between the germline ends. The germline V gene encodes CDR1 DFQATT and CDR2 SNEGSKA (reference sequence). The CDR3 totals 14 residues. The chain's CDR3 is CSARVGRMLYEQYF. The CDR3 nucleotides read TGCAGTGCTAGAGTAGGCAGAATGCTCTACGAGCAGTACTTC.

The J gene is TRBJ2-1, the V gene TRBV5-6; 7 bases line up with TRBD2. Per germline, CDR1 SGHDT and CDR2 YYEEEE. CDR3 size: 15 residues. The V and J ends lost 4 bases and 8 bases, in that order; junction bases with no gene match: 12. CDR3 sequence (DNA): TGTGCCAGCAGCCAGTCCGGCGGGGAGGGATATGAGCAGTTCTTC. It translates to CASSQSGGEGYEQFF. The variable domain in full, with the rest retrieved from reference TRBV5-6 and TRBJ2-1, is DAGVTQSPTHLIKTRGQQVTLRCSPKSGHDTVSWYQQALGQGPQFIFQYYEEEERQRGNFPDRFSGHQFPNYSSELNVNALLLGDSALYLCASSQSGGEGYEQFFGPGTRLTVL.

This chain uses TRBV20-1 with TRBJ1-1; no clear D. The CDR3 runs to 12 residues. Germline loops: CDR1 DFQATT, CDR2 SNEGSKA (reference sequence). Between the trimmed V and J ends, which lost 0 bases and 7 bases, there was a span of 9 bases. The CDR3 DNA reads as TGCAGTGCTAGAGATTATCAGAATGAAGCTTTCTTT. It is translated as CSARDYQNEAFF.

This clonotype turned up a few times. The V gene is TRBV12-3 or TRBV12-4, the J gene TRBJ2-1, with 11 nucleotides matching TRBD2. The CDR3 is made up of 17 amino acids. V gave up 3 bases and J gave up 6 bases; unmatched junction bases: 10. CDR3 amino acids: CASSFQTSGVQGNEQFF. CDR3 DNA: TGTGCCAGCAGTTTCCAGACTAGCGGGGTCCAGGGCAATGAGCAGTTCTTC.

J is TRBJ2-5 and V is TRBV28; tentatively, D is TRBD2 (6 bases). This CDR3 spans 14 amino acids. Trimming cost V 7 bases and J 1 base, with 13 bases left between them. Germline CDR1 MDHEN, CDR2 SYDVKM. CDR3 sequence reads: CASIPTGGQETQYF. The CDR3, as DNA: TGTGCCAGCATACCTACCGGGGGCCAAGAGACCCAGTACTTC.

A few counts support this clonotype. CDR3 loop: CASSFAADLSSYNEQFF. CDR3 sequence (DNA): TGCGCCAGCAGCTTTGCGGCTGACCTGAGCTCCTACAATGAGCAGTTCTTC. The chain links TRBV5-1 to TRBJ2-1; D is uncertain. The CDR3 covers 17 residues. Germline CDR1 reads SGHRS; CDR2 reads YFSETQ. V gave up 2 bases and J gave up 0 bases, with 15 bases separating them.

This clonotype was seen many times. The rearrangement links TRBV6-5 to TRBJ2-7; the match to TRBD1 covers 8 bases. V shed 4 bases and J 4 bases; nucleotides not matched to a gene: 6. Looked up from germline, CDR1 is MNHEY and CDR2 is SVGAGI. The CDR3 is 14 residues long. The CDR3 region is CASSFRTGRYEQYF. The CDR3 DNA reads as TGTGCCAGCAGTTTCAGGACAGGGCGGTACGAGCAGTACTTC.

The J gene is TRBJ2-1, the V gene TRBV4-3, with TRBD1 matching over 7 bases. J lost 8 bases, V lost 0 bases, and 7 bases had no gene match. Per germline, CDR1 LGHNA and CDR2 YSLEER. The CDR3 covers 15 residues. CDR3 sequence: CASSQDMTGRDEQFF. The CDR3 DNA is TGCGCCAGCAGCCAAGATATGACAGGGCGAGATGAGCAGTTCTTC.

This chain uses TRBV5-1 with TRBJ2-3; TRBD1 matches at 9 bases. Trimming took 4 bases from V and 6 from J; bases not matched to a gene: 6. The CDR3 totals 14 residues. Germline-derived CDR1 and CDR2 are SGHRS and YFSETQ. The CDR3 DNA reads TGCGCCAGCAGCCTACAGGGGGCTCTGGATACGCAGTATTTT. This encodes CASSLQGALDTQYF.